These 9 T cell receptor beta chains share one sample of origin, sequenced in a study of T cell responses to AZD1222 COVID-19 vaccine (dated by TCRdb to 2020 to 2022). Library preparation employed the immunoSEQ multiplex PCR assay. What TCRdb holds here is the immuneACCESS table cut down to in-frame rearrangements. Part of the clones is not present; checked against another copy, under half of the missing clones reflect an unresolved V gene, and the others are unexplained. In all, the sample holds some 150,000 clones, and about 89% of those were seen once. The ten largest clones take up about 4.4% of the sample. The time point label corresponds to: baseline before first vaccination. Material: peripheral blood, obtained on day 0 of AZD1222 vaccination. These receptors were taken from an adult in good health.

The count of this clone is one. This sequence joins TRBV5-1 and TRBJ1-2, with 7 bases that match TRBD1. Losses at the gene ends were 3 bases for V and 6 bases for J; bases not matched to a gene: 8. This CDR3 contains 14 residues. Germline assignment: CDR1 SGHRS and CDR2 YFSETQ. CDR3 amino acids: CASSWTDRADGYTF. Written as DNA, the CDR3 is TGCGCCAGCAGCTGGACTGACAGGGCGGATGGCTACACCTTC. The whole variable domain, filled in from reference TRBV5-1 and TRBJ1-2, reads KAGVTQTPRYLIKTRGQQVTLSCSPISGHRSVSWYQQTPGQGLQFLFEYFSETQRNKGNFPGRFSGRQFSNSRSEMNVSTLELGDSALYLCASSWTDRADGYTFGSGTRLTVV.

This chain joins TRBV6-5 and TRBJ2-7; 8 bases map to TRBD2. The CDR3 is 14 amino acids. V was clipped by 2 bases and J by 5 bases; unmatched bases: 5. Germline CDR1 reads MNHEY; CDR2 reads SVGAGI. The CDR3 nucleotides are TGTGCCAGCAGTTACATAAGCGGGAGACACGAGCAGTACTTC. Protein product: CASSYISGRHEQYF.

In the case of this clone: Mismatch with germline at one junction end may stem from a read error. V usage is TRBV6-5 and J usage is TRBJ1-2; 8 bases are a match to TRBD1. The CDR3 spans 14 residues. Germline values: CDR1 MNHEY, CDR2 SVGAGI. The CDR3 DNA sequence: TGTGCCAGCGGTTACAGGGGGAACGGATATGGCTACACCTTC. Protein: CASGYRGNGYGYTF.

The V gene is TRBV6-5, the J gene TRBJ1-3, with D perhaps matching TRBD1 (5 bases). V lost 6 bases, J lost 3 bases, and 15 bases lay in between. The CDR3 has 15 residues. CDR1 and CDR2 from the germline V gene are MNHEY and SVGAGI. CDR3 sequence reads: CASSQIDRFGNTIYF. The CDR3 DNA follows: TGTGCCAGCAGCCAAATCGACAGATTTGGAAACACCATATATTTT.

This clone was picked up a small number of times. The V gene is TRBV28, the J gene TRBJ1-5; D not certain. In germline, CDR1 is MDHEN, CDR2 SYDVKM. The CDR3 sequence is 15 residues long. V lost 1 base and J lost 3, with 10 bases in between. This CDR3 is CASSLLQDDNQPQHF. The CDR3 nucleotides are TGTGCCAGCAGTTTATTGCAGGATGACAATCAGCCCCAGCATTTT.

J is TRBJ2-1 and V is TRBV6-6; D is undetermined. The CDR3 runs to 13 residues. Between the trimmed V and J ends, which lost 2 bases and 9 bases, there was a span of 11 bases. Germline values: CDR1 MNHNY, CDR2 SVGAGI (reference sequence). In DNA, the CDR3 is TGTGCCAGCAGTTACCCCTATTTCGGTGAGCAGTTCTTC. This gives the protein CASSYPYFGEQFF.

The CDR3 coding sequence is TGTGCCAGCAGTGAAGAACTAGCGAGGGAGACCCAGTACTTC. Translating gives CASSEELARETQYF. The rearrangement links TRBV6-1 to TRBJ2-5; 7 positions match TRBD2. Germline assignment: CDR1 MNHNS and CDR2 SASEGT. The CDR3 has 14 residues. V lost 1 base, J lost 5 bases, and 4 bases stayed unmatched.

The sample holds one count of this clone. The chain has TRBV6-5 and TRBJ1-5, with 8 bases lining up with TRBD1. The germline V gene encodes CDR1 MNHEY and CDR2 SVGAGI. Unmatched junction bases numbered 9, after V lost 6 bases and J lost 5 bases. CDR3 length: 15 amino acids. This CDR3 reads CASSSEARGHQPQHF. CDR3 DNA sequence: TGTGCCAGCAGCTCGGAAGCCAGGGGGCATCAGCCCCAGCATTTT.

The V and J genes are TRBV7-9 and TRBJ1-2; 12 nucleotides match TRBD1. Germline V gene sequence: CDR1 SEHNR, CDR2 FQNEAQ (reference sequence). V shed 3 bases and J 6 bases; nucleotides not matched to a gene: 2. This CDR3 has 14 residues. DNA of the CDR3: TGTGCCAGCAGCTTGGGACAGGGGGCAAATGGCTACACCTTC. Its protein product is CASSLGQGANGYTF.